The 15 T cell receptor beta chains listed next were all sequenced from one sample in a study of CD8 T cells in Susac syndrome. Random hexamers were used to reverse transcribe an amount of about 0.45 to 1 ug RNA. TCRdb re-derived calls from the immunoSEQ multiplex PCR reads in MiXCR, one entry per CDR3 protein. The sample lists some 220,000 distinct CDR3 sequences; roughly 96% were seen once. The specimen was CD4+ T cells from PBMCs. The origin of the receptors is a human donor with multiple sclerosis.

This sequence joins TRBV29-1 and TRBJ2-6; D remains ambiguous. In germline, CDR1 is SQVTM, CDR2 ANQGSEA. The CDR3 runs 15 residues. The V gene lost 4 bases and the J gene lost 0 bases, with 10 bases spanning the gap. The CDR3 spells CSVGRGSSGANVLTF. Written as DNA, the CDR3 is TGCAGCGTTGGGCGAGGAAGCTCTGGGGCCAACGTCCTGACTTTC.

V gene TRBV30 combines with J gene TRBJ2-7; D gene unclear. With 3 bases removed from V and 3 bases from J, the gap between germline ends came to 12 bases. Germline loops: CDR1 GTSNPN, CDR2 SVGIG (reference sequence). This CDR3 has 13 amino acids. The CDR3 loop reads CAWSQIQFYEQYF. The CDR3 DNA sequence: TGTGCCTGGAGCCAAATCCAATTCTACGAGCAGTACTTC.

The chain joins TRBV2 to TRBJ2-7; D gene unclear. CDR1 SNHLY and CDR2 FYNNEI come from the germline V gene. CDR3 length: 11 amino acids. With 5 bases removed from V and 5 bases from J, the gap between germline ends came to 7 bases. CDR3 region: CASSTHHEQYF. The CDR3 region has the DNA TGTGCCAGCAGTACCCACCACGAGCAGTACTTC. The full variable domain, its missing parts supplied by reference TRBV2 and TRBJ2-7, is EPEVTQTPSHQVTQMGQEVILRCVPISNHLYFYWYRQILGQKVEFLVSFYNNEISEKSEIFDDQFSVERPDGSNFTLKIRSTKLEDSAMYFCASSTHHEQYFGPGTRLTVT.

The chain is built from TRBV20-1 and TRBJ1-4; no definite D call. The CDR3 contains 12 residues. The germline V and J ends were trimmed by 1 base and 8 bases, with 8 bases remaining between them. CDR1 is DFQATT, CDR2 SNEGSKA, per germline (reference sequence). This CDR3 reads CSARGGVEKLFF. The CDR3 nucleotides read TGCAGTGCTAGAGGAGGAGTAGAAAAACTGTTTTTT.

The J gene is TRBJ2-7, the V gene TRBV12-3 or TRBV12-4; possibly TRBD1 for D (6 bases). Trimming shortened V by 6 bases and J by 4 bases, and 10 bases separated the two germline ends. This CDR3 is built from 12 residues. CDR3 bases: TGTGCCAGCAGGGTCACAGGGTACGAGCAGTACTTC. Translating it yields CASRVTGYEQYF.

In nucleotides, the CDR3 is TGTGCCAGCAGCTTGGGACAGGCCGTCACTGAAGCTTTCTTT. Its translation: CASSLGQAVTEAFF. The V call is TRBV7-9, the J call TRBJ1-1; 8 nucleotides align to TRBD1. The germline V gene has CDR1 SEHNR and CDR2 FQNEAQ (reference sequence). V shed 3 bases, J shed 4 bases, and the junction held 4 bases outside the gene matches. The CDR3 runs 14 residues.

V and J are TRBV21-1 and TRBJ2-1; TRBD1 reflects the table's D call only, with no check against the DNA. TRBV21-1 is annotated as a pseudogene. The CDR3 runs 17 residues. This CDR3 is CASSKGGQGAPYNEQFF. The CDR3 nucleotides are TGTGCCAGCAGCAAAGGAGGACAGGGGGCCCCCTACAATGAGCAGTTCTTC.

This chain links TRBV29-1 with TRBJ2-1; D remains unclear. The CDR3 runs to 10 residues. Trimming stripped 5 bases from V and 7 bases from J, with 6 bases between. CDR1 and CDR2 (germline): SQVTM, ANQGSEA. Written as DNA, the CDR3 is TGCAGCGTTTGGGAAAATGAGCAGTTCTTC. Amino acids: CSVWENEQFF.

V is TRBV4-2 and J is TRBJ2-1, with D unresolved. CDR1 LGHNA and CDR2 YNFKEQ come from the germline V gene. The CDR3 has 14 amino acids. V was shortened by 0 bases and J by 9 bases, with 12 bases between the two germline ends. The DNA for the CDR3 is TGTGCCAGCAGCCAAGATCTAGGGTTGACTGAGCAGTTCTTC. Its translation: CASSQDLGLTEQFF.

V and J are TRBV7-9 and TRBJ2-2; D possibly uses TRBD1 or TRBD2 (6 bases each). CDR1 and CDR2 (germline): SEHNR, FQNEAQ (reference sequence). Trimming stripped 0 bases from V and 7 bases from J, with 12 bases between. The CDR3 spans 15 residues. CDR3 sequence (DNA): TGTGCCAGCAGCTTAGCGGCCGGGGGCGACGGGGAGCTGTTTTTT. As protein: CASSLAAGGDGELFF. The full variable domain, its missing parts supplied by reference TRBV7-9 and TRBJ2-2, is DTGVSQNPRHKITKRGQNVTFRCDPISEHNRLYWYRQTLGQGPEFLTYFQNEAQLEKSRLLSDRFSAERPKGSFSTLEIQRTEQGDSAMYLCASSLAAGGDGELFFGEGSRLTVL.

The rearrangement links TRBV20-1 to TRBJ2-7, with 15 bases matching TRBD2. CDR1 and CDR2 from the germline V gene are DFQATT and SNEGSKA (reference sequence). J lost 7 bases, V lost 6 bases, and 7 bases had no gene match. The CDR3 totals 14 residues. CDR3 nucleotide sequence: TGCAGTGCCCCGGGACTAGCGGGAGGTAGGGAGCAGTACTTC. Translation: CSAPGLAGGREQYF.

This chain connects TRBV3-1 to TRBJ2-7; D is uncertain. Trimming took 4 bases from V and 0 from J, leaving 10 bases between them. Germline CDR1 LGHDT, CDR2 YNNKEL (reference sequence). The CDR3 consists of 14 residues. CDR3 region: CASSLQASSYEQYF. CDR3 nucleotides: TGTGCCAGCAGCCTCCAGGCGAGCTCCTACGAGCAGTACTTC.

V and J are TRBV6-1 and TRBJ2-7; no definite D call. Germline CDR1 and CDR2: MNHNS and SASEGT. The CDR3 extends over 11 amino acids. The germline V and J ends were trimmed by 4 bases and 2 bases, with 3 bases remaining between them. CDR3 in amino acids: CASSVPYEQYF. For the CDR3, the DNA is TGTGCCAGCAGTGTTCCCTACGAGCAGTACTTC.

The chain carries TRBV20-1 and TRBJ1-2; 7 positions agree with TRBD1. With V trimmed by 6 bases and J by 4 bases, 11 bases remained unmatched. Germline V gene lookup returns CDR1 DFQATT and CDR2 SNEGSKA (reference sequence). The CDR3 is made up of 14 amino acids. The CDR3 bases are TGCAGTGCAGATACAGGGGTTCGGGGCTATGGCTACACCTTC. Translation: CSADTGVRGYGYTF.

The chain is built from TRBV18 and TRBJ2-1; D is perhaps TRBD2 (8 bases). CDR3 length: 20 amino acids. Per germline, CDR1 KGHSH and CDR2 LQKENI. V was pared by 2 bases and J by 7 bases, with 30 bases between. In DNA, the CDR3 is TGTGCCAGCTCACCAGTCAGGGGACAGCCAGCGGCCACGGGGGGGAATGAGCAGTTCTTC. Residues: CASSPVRGQPAATGGNEQFF.